Listed below are T cell receptor beta chains from one sample, sequenced in a study of OX40 agonist ivuxolimab in advanced cancers. TCRdb's table, derived via immunoSEQ multiplex PCR, lists solely in-frame clones and lacks some. Of 120,000 or so clones in the sample, approximately 89% were seen once. This sample comprised CD4+ or CD8+ T cells sorted from blood, obtained in a trial of the OX40 agonist ivuxolimab. The receptor set was obtained from an adult with an advanced solid tumor such as melanoma, head and neck, liver or kidney cancer. Both conserved end residues are part of each CDR3. D genes are given only for firm matches. Clone size is shown for a subset of rows, as once, few, many or a class of expanded clone.

j_gene: TRBJ1-1; d_gene: .; abundance: .; v_gene: TRBV7-3; CDR3aa: CASSPDGENTEAFF; CDR3nt: TGTGCCAGCAGCCCCGACGGGGAGAACACTGAAGCTTTCTTT
j_gene: TRBJ2-4; d_gene: .; abundance: .; v_gene: TRBV7-2; CDR3aa: CASSLAISLVSNIQYF; CDR3nt: TGTGCCAGCAGCTTAGCTATTTCCTTAGTCTCGAACATTCAGTACTTC
j_gene: TRBJ1-5; d_gene: .; abundance: once; v_gene: TRBV27; CDR3aa: CASSLAGHNQPQHF; CDR3nt: TGTGCCAGCAGTTTAGCGGGGCACAATCAGCCCCAGCATTTT
j_gene: TRBJ2-2; d_gene: .; abundance: .; v_gene: TRBV7-7; CDR3aa: CASSLSVGFPGELFF; CDR3nt: TGTGCTAGCAGCCTTAGCGTGGGTTTTCCCGGGGAGCTGTTTTTT
j_gene: TRBJ2-3; d_gene: .; abundance: .; v_gene: TRBV5-1; CDR3aa: CASTSGGPTDTQYF; CDR3nt: TGCGCCAGCACCTCAGGCGGTCCCACAGATACGCAGTATTTT
j_gene: TRBJ1-4; d_gene: .; abundance: .; v_gene: TRBV30; CDR3aa: CAWNRGPREKLFF; CDR3nt: TGTGCCTGGAATCGAGGGCCGAGAGAAAAACTGTTTTTT
j_gene: TRBJ2-3; d_gene: .; abundance: .; v_gene: TRBV5-4; CDR3aa: CASRRRGSTDTQYF; CDR3nt: TGTGCCAGCAGACGGCGGGGAAGCACAGATACGCAGTATTTT
j_gene: TRBJ2-2; d_gene: .; abundance: .; v_gene: TRBV21-1; CDR3aa: CASSKATGGGSTGELFF; CDR3nt: TGTGCCAGCAGCAAAGCGACAGGCGGGGGGTCTACCGGGGAGCTGTTTTTT
j_gene: TRBJ2-5; d_gene: TRBD2; abundance: .; v_gene: TRBV5-1; CDR3aa: CASSPSGGEGTQYF; CDR3nt: TGCGCCAGCAGCCCAAGCGGGGGGGAGGGGACCCAGTACTTC
j_gene: TRBJ2-1; d_gene: .; abundance: few; v_gene: TRBV7-9; CDR3aa: CASSFSRGSYNEQFF; CDR3nt: TGTGCCAGCAGCTTCTCCCGGGGCTCATACAATGAGCAGTTCTTC
j_gene: TRBJ2-1; d_gene: .; abundance: .; v_gene: TRBV28; CDR3aa: CASRRRQTYNEQFF; CDR3nt: TGTGCCAGCAGGCGGCGCCAAACTTACAATGAGCAGTTCTTC
j_gene: TRBJ2-3; d_gene: .; abundance: once; v_gene: TRBV10-3; CDR3aa: CAISAGSTDTQYF; CDR3nt: TGTGCCATCAGTGCTGGGAGCACAGATACGCAGTATTTT
j_gene: TRBJ2-3; d_gene: .; abundance: .; v_gene: TRBV7-3; CDR3aa: CASSSAHSEDTQYF; CDR3nt: TGTGCCAGCAGCTCCGCTCATAGTGAGGATACGCAGTATTTT
j_gene: TRBJ2-7; d_gene: .; abundance: .; v_gene: TRBV29-1; CDR3aa: CSVDRGGNEQYF; CDR3nt: TGCAGCGTTGACAGGGGGGGGAACGAGCAGTACTTC
j_gene: TRBJ2-1; d_gene: .; abundance: .; v_gene: TRBV6-1; CDR3aa: CASSLAGTTYNEQFF; CDR3nt: TGTGCCAGCAGTCTAGCCGGGACAACCTACAATGAGCAGTTCTTC
j_gene: TRBJ2-7; d_gene: TRBD1; abundance: .; v_gene: TRBV4-3; CDR3aa: CASSQQQGPYEQYF; CDR3nt: TGCGCCAGCAGCCAGCAACAGGGGCCCTACGAGCAGTACTTC
j_gene: TRBJ2-7; d_gene: TRBD1; abundance: .; v_gene: TRBV29-1; CDR3aa: CSVAGQGYGEQYF; CDR3nt: TGCAGCGTCGCGGGACAGGGGTATGGCGAGCAGTACTTC
j_gene: TRBJ2-7; d_gene: .; abundance: .; v_gene: TRBV6-6; CDR3aa: CASSYSGPRVGEQYF; CDR3nt: TGTGCCAGCAGTTATTCCGGGCCTCGGGTAGGCGAGCAGTACTTC
j_gene: TRBJ1-2; d_gene: .; abundance: .; v_gene: TRBV5-4; CDR3aa: CASSIGVYGYTF; CDR3nt: TGTGCCAGCAGCATCGGGGTTTATGGCTACACCTTC
j_gene: TRBJ2-7; d_gene: .; abundance: once; v_gene: TRBV7-9; CDR3aa: CASSRDPYGEQYF; CDR3nt: TGTGCCAGCAGCCGGGACCCCTACGGGGAGCAGTACTTC
j_gene: TRBJ1-1; d_gene: TRBD1; abundance: .; v_gene: TRBV4-1; CDR3aa: CASSHTTGGFVTEAFF; CDR3nt: TGCGCCAGCAGCCATACGACAGGGGGATTTGTCACTGAAGCTTTCTTT
j_gene: TRBJ1-3; d_gene: .; abundance: .; v_gene: TRBV20-1; CDR3aa: CSARVENTIYF; CDR3nt: TGCAGTGCTAGAGTTGAAAACACCATATATTTT
j_gene: TRBJ2-7; d_gene: .; abundance: .; v_gene: TRBV7-3; CDR3aa: CASSLNAGQITYEQYF; CDR3nt: TGTGCCAGCAGCTTAAATGCGGGACAGATTACCTACGAGCAGTACTTC
j_gene: TRBJ2-1; d_gene: .; abundance: .; v_gene: TRBV5-4; CDR3aa: CASSLERDSYNEQFF; CDR3nt: TGTGCCAGCAGCTTGGAAAGGGACTCCTACAATGAGCAGTTCTTC
j_gene: TRBJ2-7; d_gene: TRBD1; abundance: .; v_gene: TRBV7-2; CDR3aa: CASSFGDRSFQRQYF; CDR3nt: TGTGCCAGCAGCTTTGGGGACAGGAGCTTTCAACGGCAGTACTTC
j_gene: TRBJ1-2; d_gene: .; abundance: .; v_gene: TRBV25-1; CDR3aa: CASSEEGLRSYGYTF; CDR3nt: TGTGCCAGCAGTGAAGAGGGTCTCCGATCCTATGGCTACACCTTC